Each of the 26 T cell receptor beta chains below was sequenced from the same sample in a study of T cells after yellow fever vaccination. TCRdb re-derived calls from the 5' RACE reads in MiXCR, one entry per CDR3 protein. The sample shows 200,000 to 300,000 distinct CDR3 sequences, 10% to 15% of them seen only once. The specimen comprised CD4+ T cells sorted from PBMCs, sampled 45 days after the yellow fever booster vaccination. The receptors originated from a man aged 30 to 45 who received the YFV17D yellow fever vaccine.

This clonotype has a count of ten or more. The rearrangement links TRBV7-6 to TRBJ2-7, with D perhaps matching TRBD2 (6 bases). The V and J ends lost 3 bases and 4 bases respectively, with 13 bases between them. CDR3 length equals 14 residues. Germline V gives CDR1 SGHVS, CDR2 FNYEAQ. The CDR3 loop reads CASSLGTAGYEQYF. The CDR3 DNA reads as TGTGCCAGCAGCTTGGGGACGGCGGGATACGAGCAGTACTTC.

The V call is TRBV12-3 or TRBV12-4, the J call TRBJ1-5; D is uncertain. V dropped 4 bases and J dropped 5 bases, with 9 bases sitting between them. CDR3 length: 13 amino acids. CDR3 in DNA: TGTGCCAGCAGTTCCCGACGGTATCAGCCCCAGCATTTT. It encodes CASSSRRYQPQHF.

This clonotype was counted a few times. This rearrangement joins TRBV20-1 to TRBJ2-7; D is possibly TRBD1 (6 bases). Deletions cut 5 bases from V and 3 bases from J, with 14 bases between. Looked up from germline, CDR1 is DFQATT and CDR2 is SNEGSKA (reference sequence). The CDR3 has 13 amino acids. The CDR3 protein is CSARSPTGYEQYF. The CDR3 nucleotides are TGCAGTGCTCGAAGCCCGACAGGCTACGAGCAGTACTTC.

The chain has TRBV5-1 and TRBJ2-2, with unresolved D. This CDR3 region has 15 residues. The V and J ends lost 4 bases and 4 bases respectively, with 14 bases between them. CDR1 is SGHRS, CDR2 YFSETQ, per germline. CDR3 DNA sequence: TGCGCCAGCAGCCCCTCTGGTCGACCCACCGGGGAGCTGTTTTTT. Encoded protein: CASSPSGRPTGELFF.

The chain combines TRBV6-5 with TRBJ2-1; the D call may be TRBD1 or TRBD2 (5 bases each). V was shortened by 2 bases and J by 10 bases, with 15 bases between the two germline ends. CDR3 length: 14 residues. Germline assignment: CDR1 MNHEY and CDR2 SVGAGI. CDR3 in amino acids: CASSYVRGSREQFF. For the CDR3, the DNA is TGTGCCAGCAGTTACGTTCGGGGCTCAAGGGAGCAGTTCTTC.

This clonotype was observed a single time. V is TRBV7-2 and J is TRBJ1-2, with D perhaps matching TRBD1 (6 bases). V lost 5 bases and J lost 4, with 8 bases in between. This CDR3 has 12 amino acids. Per the germline V gene, CDR1 is SGHTA and CDR2 is FQGNSA. The CDR3, as DNA: TGTGCCAGCAGCAAACAGGGCTATGGCTACACCTTC. This translates into CASSKQGYGYTF.

This clonotype was counted at least ten times. V usage is TRBV27 and J usage is TRBJ2-7; TRBD1 matches at 11 bases. The CDR3 is made up of 15 amino acids. CDR1 is MNHEY and CDR2 is SMNVEV in the germline V gene (reference sequence). With V trimmed by 4 bases and J by 5 bases, 7 bases remained unmatched. CDR3 bases: TGTGCCAGCAGTTCCGCGGGACAGGGGGTCCACGAGCAGTACTTC. This gives the protein CASSSAGQGVHEQYF.

V usage is TRBV18 and J usage is TRBJ2-6; D not certain. This CDR3 spans 17 amino acids. The germline gives CDR1 KGHSH, CDR2 LQKENI. V was clipped by 2 bases and J by 4 bases, with 15 bases between them. CDR3: CASSPGMGQRGANVLTF. CDR3 bases: TGTGCCAGCTCACCAGGAATGGGTCAGAGGGGGGCCAACGTCCTGACTTTC.

This clonotype was detected many times. V usage is TRBV7-2 and J usage is TRBJ1-6; 11 bases line up with TRBD1. Germline V gives CDR1 SGHTA, CDR2 FQGNSA. J was trimmed by 10 bases and V by 5 bases; bases with no gene match: 4. The CDR3 is made up of 14 amino acids. CDR3 region: CASSPRDRGSPLHF. Here the CDR3 DNA reads TGTGCCAGCAGCCCAAGGGACAGGGGGTCACCCCTCCACTTT.

V and J are TRBV7-9 and TRBJ2-1; the match to TRBD2 covers 12 bases. The CDR3 has 14 residues. Per germline, CDR1 SEHNR and CDR2 FQNEAQ (reference sequence). The V segment lost 8 bases and the J segment 6 bases; nucleotides outside the gene matches: 5. The CDR3 sequence is CASPGTSGPNEQFF. The CDR3 DNA reads as TGTGCCAGCCCCGGGACTAGCGGGCCCAATGAGCAGTTCTTC.

There are a few counts of this clonotype. This chain links TRBV7-9 with TRBJ2-1; D is possibly TRBD2 (5 bases). CDR1 and CDR2 (germline): SEHNR, FQNEAQ (reference sequence). The CDR3 is made up of 15 amino acids. Trimming shortened V by 5 bases and J by 3 bases, and 14 bases separated the two germline ends. The CDR3 reads CASSTSSGYYNEQFF. CDR3 nucleotide sequence: TGTGCCAGCAGCACGTCGAGCGGATACTACAATGAGCAGTTCTTC.

This clonotype was picked up a small number of times. The CDR3 loop is CASSHPNKVGGEQFF. The CDR3 bases are TGTGCCAGCAGCCACCCTAATAAGGTTGGGGGTGAGCAGTTCTTC. The J gene is TRBJ2-1, the V gene TRBV7-9; D is tentatively TRBD1 or TRBD2 (5 bases each). Trimming cost V 5 bases and J 9 bases, with 20 bases left between them. CDR3 length equals 15 residues. Germline CDR1 SEHNR, CDR2 FQNEAQ (reference sequence).

This clonotype was counted many times. This sequence joins TRBV12-3 or TRBV12-4 and TRBJ2-2; D is unresolved. V shed 6 bases and J shed 4 bases, with 9 bases lying between them. CDR3 length: 13 residues. CDR3 loop: CASSPSGTGELFF. The CDR3 DNA is TGTGCCAGCAGCCCCTCCGGCACCGGGGAGCTGTTTTTT.

The chain has TRBV9 and TRBJ2-7; D is unresolved. Germline CDR1 reads SGDLS; CDR2 reads YYNGEE. The CDR3 loop spans 15 amino acids. V was clipped by 0 bases and J by 5 bases, with 15 bases between them. For the CDR3, the DNA is TGTGCCAGCAGCGTAGAAGGGCCCCTAAGGGACGAGCAGTACTTC. Translated, it gives CASSVEGPLRDEQYF.

The V call is TRBV15, the J call TRBJ2-3, with D perhaps TRBD1 or TRBD2 (5 bases each). V was shortened by 10 bases and J by 2 bases, with 13 bases between the two germline ends. Germline values: CDR1 LNHNV, CDR2 YYDKDF (reference sequence). The CDR3 totals 13 residues. As DNA, the CDR3 is TGTGCCATCGGGACGGGGAACACAGATACGCAGTATTTT. Protein sequence: CAIGTGNTDTQYF.

In its sample, this clonotype was seen a few times. This sequence joins TRBV6-1 and TRBJ2-5; D gene uncertain. The CDR3 is 13 amino acids. With 5 bases removed from V and 2 bases from J, the gap between germline ends came to 9 bases. The germline gives CDR1 MNHNS, CDR2 SASEGT. The CDR3 protein is CASSQVDQETQYF. The CDR3 nucleotides are TGTGCCAGCAGTCAAGTTGATCAAGAGACCCAGTACTTC.

The chain links TRBV5-4 to TRBJ2-5, with D possibly being TRBD1 or TRBD2 (5 bases each). Germline CDR1 and CDR2: SGHNT and YYREEE (reference sequence). The CDR3 contains 13 residues. The V gene lost 4 bases and the J gene lost 4 bases, with 11 bases spanning the gap. CDR3 DNA sequence: TGTGCCAGCAGCCCAGCGAGGGGAGAGACCCAGTACTTC. Translating gives CASSPARGETQYF.

The chain uses TRBV5-1 and TRBJ2-7; 8 bases agree with TRBD2. V trimming: 0 bases; J trimming: 5 bases; junction bases outside the gene matches: 10. The CDR3 covers 16 residues. Germline lookup yields CDR1 SGHRS and CDR2 YFSETQ. CDR3 protein: CASSLDHKRETNEQYF. CDR3 nucleotides: TGCGCCAGCAGCTTGGACCATAAGCGGGAGACAAACGAGCAGTACTTC.

This clonotype has ten or more counts. The chain has TRBV27 and TRBJ2-5; TRBD1 is a possible D gene (5 bases). Trimming pared 5 bases from V and 3 bases from J, leaving 10 bases between. CDR1 is MNHEY, CDR2 SMNVEV, per germline (reference sequence). The CDR3 runs 13 residues. In DNA form, the CDR3 reads TGTGCCAGCAGTCAGGGCCTGGAAGAGACCCAGTACTTC. Its protein is CASSQGLEETQYF.

This clonotype was picked up many times. The V gene is TRBV5-1, the J gene TRBJ2-3; 9 bases match TRBD2. Germline V gene sequence: CDR1 SGHRS, CDR2 YFSETQ. With 0 bases clipped from V and 5 bases from J, the junction kept 4 bases outside the gene matches. CDR3 length equals 15 residues. CDR3 loop: CASSLGSGRRDTQYF. In nucleotides, the CDR3 is TGCGCCAGCAGCTTGGGAAGCGGGAGGAGAGATACGCAGTATTTT.

This clonotype was observed a handful of times. The CDR3 loop reads CASTSLAGATGELFF. Written as DNA, the CDR3 is TGTGCCAGCACTTCTCTAGCGGGAGCCACCGGGGAGCTGTTTTTT. The gene calls are TRBV3-1 and TRBJ2-2, with 10 bases identical to TRBD2. The V gene's germline CDR1 is LGHDT and CDR2 YNNKEL (reference sequence). Unmatched junction bases numbered 6, after V lost 7 bases and J lost 4 bases. This CDR3 has 15 amino acids.

The chain recombines TRBV29-1 with TRBJ2-5; a weak D match, TRBD2 (6 bases). The CDR3 sequence is 14 residues long. The V end lost 7 bases, the J end lost 2 bases, and 17 bases lay between the germline ends. Germline V gene lookup returns CDR1 SQVTM and CDR2 ANQGSEA. The CDR3 DNA reads as TGCAGCGCCCTATATGGGACTGAACAAGAGACCCAGTACTTC. Protein: CSALYGTEQETQYF. Full variable domain (remainder filled in from reference TRBV29-1 and TRBJ2-5): SAVISQKPSRDICQRGTSLTIQCQVDSQVTMMFWYRQQPGQSLTLIATANQGSEATYESGFVIDKFPISRPNLTFSTLTVSNMSPEDSSIYLCSALYGTEQETQYFGPGTRLLVL.

A remark on this clonotype: The junction differs from germline at one of its ends, possibly a read error. The chain joins TRBV7-7 to TRBJ2-5; 8 nucleotides match TRBD1. The CDR3 extends over 15 amino acids. In germline, CDR1 is SSHAT, CDR2 FNYEAQ (reference sequence). The CDR3 DNA is TGTGCTAGCAGCCATAGGACAGGGCTGAAAGAGACCCAGTACTTC. Translating gives CASSHRTGLKETQYF.

This sequence joins TRBV5-1 and TRBJ2-1; perhaps TRBD2 as D (6 bases). Per the germline V gene, CDR1 is SGHRS and CDR2 is YFSETQ. CDR3 length: 15 amino acids. V was trimmed by 4 bases and J by 8 bases, leaving 19 bases between them. The CDR3 DNA reads TGCGCCAGCAGCCCAGCGGGTGGGCCTTACGATGAGCAGTTCTTC. Its translation: CASSPAGGPYDEQFF.

The rearrangement links TRBV7-2 to TRBJ2-3; maybe TRBD2 (6 bases). The germline V and J ends were trimmed by 2 bases and 6 bases, with 12 bases remaining between them. The CDR3 is made up of 14 amino acids. Looked up from germline, CDR1 is SGHTA and CDR2 is FQGNSA. This CDR3 is CASSLFGGEDTQYF. As DNA, the CDR3 is TGTGCCAGCAGCTTATTCGGGGGAGAGGATACGCAGTATTTT. Variable domain in full (rest from reference TRBV7-2 and TRBJ2-3): GAGVSQSPSNKVTEKGKDVELRCDPISGHTALYWYRQSLGQGLEFLIYFQGNSAPDKSGLPSDRFSAERTGGSVSTLTIQRTQQEDSAVYLCASSLFGGEDTQYFGPGTRLTVL.

In its sample, this clonotype was seen a few times. This chain joins TRBV29-1 and TRBJ2-7; possible D gene TRBD1, 5 bases. Trimming pared 4 bases from V and 2 bases from J, leaving 9 bases between. This CDR3 region has 12 residues. The germline gives CDR1 SQVTM, CDR2 ANQGSEA. The CDR3 DNA reads TGCAGCGTTGCTAGGGGCCCCTACGAGCAGTACTTC. Residues: CSVARGPYEQYF.